This T cell receptor beta chain was recovered during a study of CD8+ T cells in alopecia areata. At the level of the study: Oral tofacitinib (5 to 10 mg twice daily) was administered to treated patients.

Specified treatment: oral pan-JAK inhibitor, 5-10 mg twice daily. Germline lookup yields CDR1 SGHKS and CDR2 YYEKEE (reference sequence). Trimming took 3 bases from V and 0 from J; bases not matched to a gene: 11. This CDR3 has 18 amino acids. Overall study results and limits: Compared with normal scalp, lesional scalp had higher clonality and more expanded CD8+ clones.

A remark on this clone: Its antigen is still unknown.

The authors extracted RNA and reverse transcribed it into cDNA as the sequencing template. TCRdb's copy holds only in-frame clones and misses some; the assay was immunoSEQ multiplex PCR. The data hold some 190,000 clones, with roughly three fifths observed a single time. The chain couples TRBV5-5 to TRBJ2-3; 9 bases line up with TRBD2. Sequencing used CD4+ T cells sorted from blood, obtained at approximately week 42, from a patient treated with tofacitinib. This clonotype was sampled from a human donor with alopecia areata. The CDR3 DNA is TGTGCCAGCAGCTCCGAAAGTGAGACTAGCGGTAGCACAGATACGCAGTATTTT. It codes for CASSSESETSGSTDTQYF.